A single sample is the source of the 8 T cell receptor beta chains below, sequenced in a study of sequential checkpoint blockade in melanoma. The protocol was immunoSEQ multiplex PCR, while the TCRdb copy is restricted to in-frame clones and leaves out a portion. This sample has about 8,400 clones, with more than 75% found just once. The treatment: randomized to nivolumab then ipilimumab (arm A) or the reverse (arm B). Source: CD8+ T cells sorted from blood (inferred from file names), taken from a patient given nivolumab and ipilimumab in sequence. These receptors were obtained from a human donor with melanoma.

CDR3: CASRPTQGADYGYTF. The CDR3 region has the DNA TGTGCCAGCAGGCCTACACAGGGGGCTGACTATGGCTACACCTTC. The rearrangement links TRBV6-5 to TRBJ1-2; 9 nucleotides agree with TRBD1. From germline, CDR1 is MNHEY and CDR2 SVGAGI. The CDR3 extends over 15 amino acids. The V and J ends lost 6 bases and 3 bases, in that order; junction bases with no gene match: 8.

The genes are TRBV9 and TRBJ2-7, with 7 positions matching TRBD1. Germline trimming cut 3 bases from V and 2 bases from J; bases unmatched to any gene: 8. Germline V CDR1 and CDR2: SGDLS, YYNGEE. The CDR3 is 15 residues long. The CDR3 reads CASSAGDSWTYEQYF. Written as DNA, the CDR3 is TGTGCCAGCAGCGCTGGGGACAGCTGGACCTACGAGCAGTACTTC.

The rearrangement uses TRBV29-1 and TRBJ1-2; no definite D call. V was trimmed by 6 bases and J by 0 bases, leaving 14 bases between them. This CDR3 contains 14 residues. Germline CDR1 is SQVTM and CDR2 is ANQGSEA. CDR3 DNA: TGCAGCGTCGCTGGAGAGGTAGCTAACTATGGCTACACCTTC. It translates to CSVAGEVANYGYTF.

The chain combines TRBV29-1 with TRBJ2-7; no firm D call. V gave up 6 bases and J gave up 7 bases, with 13 bases separating them. This CDR3 has 11 amino acids. Germline CDR1 reads SQVTM; CDR2 reads ANQGSEA. The CDR3 loop is CSVRYNREQYV. CDR3 coding DNA: TGCAGCGTCCGATATAACAGAGAGCAGTACGTC.

The CDR3 nucleotides read TGTGCCACCAGCAGCCGGGACAGCACCTACGAGCAGTACTTC. It yields the protein CATSSRDSTYEQYF. The gene calls are TRBV15 and TRBJ2-7; 7 nucleotides match TRBD1. J gave up 2 bases and V 3 bases, and 4 bases lay outside the gene matches. The CDR3 extends over 14 amino acids. Germline V gives CDR1 LNHNV, CDR2 YYDKDF (reference sequence).

The chain links TRBV19 to TRBJ1-2, with 7 bases that match TRBD1. After removal of 0 bases from V and 8 bases from J, the junction contained 9 bases not matched to a gene. The CDR3 extends over 15 amino acids. Germline V CDR1 and CDR2: LNHDA, SQIVND (reference sequence). The DNA of the CDR3 is TGTGCCAGTAGTATAGATCCCCGACAGGGTAGCGGCTACACCTTC. Translation gives CASSIDPRQGSGYTF.

CDR3 sequence reads: CASSSDRVDQPQHF. Here the CDR3 DNA reads TGTGCCAGCAGCTCCGACAGGGTCGATCAGCCCCAGCATTTT. The rearrangement links TRBV7-9 to TRBJ1-5; 7 nucleotides align to TRBD1. Germline CDR1 is SEHNR and CDR2 is FQNEAQ (reference sequence). With V trimmed by 4 bases and J by 5 bases, 5 bases remained unmatched. This CDR3 has 14 residues.

This chain joins TRBV7-9 and TRBJ2-7, with 7 nucleotides matching TRBD2. The CDR3 is 16 amino acids. Germline CDR1 and CDR2: SEHNR and FQNEAQ (reference sequence). The junction had 14 bases not matched to a gene; V was cut back by 5 bases and J by 4 bases. In DNA, the CDR3 is TGTGCCAGCAGCCCTCCCATGGGCGGGAGTTTGTACGAGCAGTACTTC. Translating it yields CASSPPMGGSLYEQYF.